These T cell receptor beta chains were read from a single sample in a study of T cells in Graves' hyperthyroidism and ophthalmopathy. MiXCR, applied by TCRdb to the multiplex PCR reads, yields one record per CDR3 protein. Of hundreds of thousands of distinct CDR3 sequences in the sample, around 42% were seen once. Sequenced: peripheral blood or thyroid tissue (not recorded which). Every receptor here comes from a woman under 30 with Graves' hyperthyroidism. The CDR3 runs from the conserved cysteine through the conserved F or W. Each record gives: CDR3 length, D gene, V gene, clone size, J gene, CDR3 protein, CDR3 DNA. The D gene is left open where the match is weak. The size of a clone is reported for some rows only, either as once, few or many, or as a class for expanded clones.

length: 16; D: -; V: TRBV4-1; size: -; J: TRBJ1-6; CDR3: CASSQDDSRVHSPLHF; DNA: TGCGCCAGCAGCCAAGATGACAGCCGCGTACATTCACCCCTCCACTTT
length: 12; D: -; V: TRBV15; size: many; J: TRBJ1-4; CDR3: CATSRREEKLFF; DNA: TGTGCCACCAGCAGGAGGGAAGAAAAACTGTTTTTT
length: 15; D: TRBD1; V: TRBV5-8; size: few; J: TRBJ2-5; CDR3: CASSLRDRGPETQYF; DNA: TGTGCCAGCAGCCTCCGGGACAGGGGGCCTGAGACCCAGTACTTT
length: 14; D: -; V: TRBV20-1; size: -; J: TRBJ2-6; CDR3: CSARRGAGANVLTF; DNA: TGCAGTGCTCGCCGCGGGGCTGGGGCCAACGTCCTGACTTTC
length: 12; D: TRBD1; V: TRBV29-1; size: -; J: TRBJ1-5; CDR3: CSAGQEDQPQHF; DNA: TGCAGCGCTGGACAGGAGGATCAGCCCCAGCATTTT
length: 10; D: -; V: TRBV12-3/TRBV12-4; size: -; J: TRBJ1-2; CDR3: CASSVAGYTF; DNA: TGTGCCAGCAGTGTGGCAGGCTACACCTTC
length: 15; D: TRBD1; V: TRBV10-3; size: few; J: TRBJ1-5; CDR3: CASSEDRGSNQPQHF; DNA: TGTGCCAGCAGTGAGGACAGGGGTAGCAATCAGCCCCAGCATTTT
length: 15; D: -; V: TRBV9; size: -; J: TRBJ1-1; CDR3: CASSGKDVMNTEAFF; DNA: TGTGCCAGCAGCGGAAAGGACGTCATGAACACTGAAGCTTTCTTT
length: 17; D: -; V: TRBV14; size: -; J: TRBJ1-6; CDR3: CASSQDPGRPDNSPLHF; DNA: TGTGCCAGCAGCCAAGATCCGGGGCGACCGGATAATTCACCCCTCCACTTT
length: 16; D: -; V: TRBV2; size: -; J: TRBJ1-5; CDR3: CASSQDGQGGNQPQHF; DNA: TGTGCCAGCAGCCAAGATGGGCAGGGAGGCAATCAGCCCCAGCATTTT
length: 16; D: -; V: TRBV20-1; size: few; J: TRBJ1-3; CDR3: CSAIFPTANSGNTIYF; DNA: TGCAGTGCTATCTTCCCGACTGCCAACTCTGGAAACACCATATATTTT
length: 16; D: TRBD2; V: TRBV2; size: -; J: TRBJ2-3; CDR3: CASSASGVVGTDTQYF; DNA: TGTGCCAGCAGTGCTAGCGGGGTAGTAGGTACAGATACGCAGTATTTT
length: 13; D: TRBD2; V: TRBV7-9; size: -; J: TRBJ2-2; CDR3: CASLAGVTGELFF; DNA: TGTGCCAGCCTAGCGGGAGTCACCGGGGAGCTGTTTTTT
length: 17; D: TRBD1; V: TRBV10-3; size: many; J: TRBJ1-1; CDR3: CAISQRQGSRWDTEAFF; DNA: TGTGCCATCAGCCAACGACAGGGAAGTCGGTGGGACACTGAAGCTTTCTTT
length: 16; D: TRBD2; V: TRBV12-3/TRBV12-4; size: -; J: TRBJ2-5; CDR3: CASSNPRGLRLETQYF; DNA: TGTGCCAGCAGCAACCCTAGGGGACTAAGGCTAGAGACCCAGTACTTC
length: 14; D: -; V: TRBV2; size: -; J: TRBJ1-5; CDR3: CASSLALNYQPQHF; DNA: TGTGCCAGCAGTTTAGCCCTAAATTATCAGCCCCAGCATTTT
length: 12; D: -; V: TRBV29-1; size: many; J: TRBJ2-7; CDR3: CSVVGSTYEQYF; DNA: TGCAGCGTTGTGGGCTCAACCTACGAGCAGTACTTC
length: 14; D: -; V: TRBV7-2; size: few; J: TRBJ2-7; CDR3: CASSLVNSYYEQYF; DNA: TGTGCCAGCAGCTTGGTAAACAGTTACTACGAGCAGTACTTC
length: 15; D: TRBD2; V: TRBV9; size: -; J: TRBJ2-5; CDR3: CASSPGGLAVQAQYF; DNA: TGTGCCAGCAGCCCGGGGGGACTAGCGGTTCAGGCCCAGTACTTC
length: 14; D: -; V: TRBV24-1; size: many; J: TRBJ2-7; CDR3: CATSDRTVDYEQYF; DNA: TGTGCCACCAGTGACAGGACTGTAGACTACGAGCAGTACTTC
length: 13; D: -; V: TRBV5-1; size: few; J: TRBJ1-5; CDR3: CASSWTPNQPQHF; DNA: TGCGCCAGCAGCTGGACGCCGAATCAGCCCCAGCATTTT
length: 17; D: -; V: TRBV7-9; size: -; J: TRBJ2-2; CDR3: CASSLDRESEGTGELFF; DNA: TGTGCTAGCAGCTTGGACCGGGAGAGTGAGGGCACCGGGGAGCTGTTTTTT
length: 14; D: -; V: TRBV24-1; size: -; J: TRBJ2-3; CDR3: CATSDNLGPDTQYF; DNA: TGTGCCACCAGTGATAACTTAGGCCCAGATACGCAGTATTTT
length: 14; D: TRBD1; V: TRBV7-9; size: few; J: TRBJ1-4; CDR3: CASSLQGYDGKLFF; DNA: TGTGCCAGCAGCCTACAGGGGTATGATGGAAAACTGTTTTTT
length: 15; D: TRBD1; V: TRBV10-3; size: -; J: TRBJ2-7; CDR3: CATSPGTGTGGEQYF; DNA: TGTGCCACCTCCCCCGGGACAGGGACCGGGGGCGAGCAGTACTTC
length: 14; D: -; V: TRBV29-1; size: -; J: TRBJ1-1; CDR3: CSVAWRLMNTEAFF; DNA: TGCAGCGTTGCATGGCGTCTCATGAACACTGAAGCTTTCTTT
length: 16; D: TRBD2; V: TRBV24-1; size: once; J: TRBJ2-1; CDR3: CATSDHIAGADNEQFF; DNA: TGTGCCACCAGTGACCATATAGCGGGAGCGGACAATGAGCAGTTCTTC
length: 13; D: -; V: TRBV7-3; size: few; J: TRBJ1-1; CDR3: CASSYNVNTEAFF; DNA: TGTGCCAGCAGCTACAACGTGAACACTGAAGCTTTCTTT
length: 12; D: -; V: TRBV25-1; size: -; J: TRBJ1-2; CDR3: CASSQDIYGYTF; DNA: TGCGCCAGCAGCCAAGATATTTATGGCTACACCTTC
length: 12; D: -; V: TRBV12-3/TRBV12-4; size: -; J: TRBJ2-5; CDR3: CASSTGTETQYF; DNA: TGTGCCAGCAGCACCGGGACCGAGACCCAGTACTTC
length: 19; D: TRBD2; V: TRBV5-1; size: -; J: TRBJ2-6; CDR3: CASSLEGTSGGSGANVLTF; DNA: TGCGCCAGCAGCTTGGAGGGGACTAGCGGGGGCTCTGGGGCCAACGTCCTGACTTTC
length: 13; D: -; V: TRBV10-3; size: -; J: TRBJ1-5; CDR3: CASGLALGQPQHF; DNA: TGTGCTAGTGGTTTGGCCCTCGGACAGCCCCAGCATTTT
length: 15; D: TRBD1; V: TRBV11-1; size: -; J: TRBJ1-5; CDR3: CASSEGLDRGGPQHF; DNA: TGTGCCAGCAGCGAAGGTCTGGACAGGGGTGGGCCCCAGCATTTT
length: 10; D: -; V: TRBV5-1; size: once; J: TRBJ1-2; CDR3: CASSPPTVYF; DNA: TGTGCCAGCAGCCCACCGACAGTCTACTTC
length: 12; D: TRBD2; V: TRBV7-3; size: -; J: TRBJ2-5; CDR3: CAREKGGETQYF; DNA: TGTGCTAGAGAGAAGGGAGGGGAGACCCAGTACTTC
length: 13; D: TRBD1; V: TRBV2; size: once; J: TRBJ2-7; CDR3: CASSDYRGYEQYF; DNA: TGTGCCAGCAGTGACTACAGGGGCTACGAGCAGTACTTC
length: 13; D: -; V: TRBV29-1; size: -; J: TRBJ2-6; CDR3: CSVRHAGANVLTF; DNA: TGCAGCGTCCGACACGCAGGGGCCAACGTCCTGACTTTC